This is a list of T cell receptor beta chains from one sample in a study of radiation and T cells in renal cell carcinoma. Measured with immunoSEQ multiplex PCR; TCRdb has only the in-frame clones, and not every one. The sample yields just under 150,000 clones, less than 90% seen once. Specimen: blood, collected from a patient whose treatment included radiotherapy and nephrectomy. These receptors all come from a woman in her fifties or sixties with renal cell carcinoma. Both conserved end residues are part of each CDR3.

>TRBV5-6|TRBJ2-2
CASSSGGAWTGELFF
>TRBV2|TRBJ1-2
CASSEGGEGYTF
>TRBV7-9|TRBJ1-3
CASSLGSYGNTIYF
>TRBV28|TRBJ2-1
CASSFPPGLAGGPRYNEQFF
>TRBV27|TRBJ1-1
CASSPGTGEAFF
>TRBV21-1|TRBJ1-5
CASKRGGLGQPQHF
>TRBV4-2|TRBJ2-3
CASSHGTSGRPDTQYF
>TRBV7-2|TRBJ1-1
CASSLLVTGDRAFF
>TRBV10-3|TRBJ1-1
CAITRDGLMNTEAFF
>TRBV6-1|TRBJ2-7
CASRPTGERQYF
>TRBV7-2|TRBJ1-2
CASSPIEGYGYTF
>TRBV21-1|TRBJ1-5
CASSKDRGQECNQPQHF
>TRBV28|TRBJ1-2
CASSYPSGQGMSYGYTF
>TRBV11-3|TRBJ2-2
CASSFLRGGGELFF
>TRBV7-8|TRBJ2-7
CASSASTGSLYEQYF
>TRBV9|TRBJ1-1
CASSPGGRTEAFF
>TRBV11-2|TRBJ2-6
CASSLTTGGEGANVLTF
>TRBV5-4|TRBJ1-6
CASSPGRENSPLHF
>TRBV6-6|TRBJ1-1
CASSYERAEAFF
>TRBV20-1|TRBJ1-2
CSARGSHGYTF
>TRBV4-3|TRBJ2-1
CASSQDGHYNEQFF
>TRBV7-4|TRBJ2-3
CASSLVQRYFTSGGPTDTQYF
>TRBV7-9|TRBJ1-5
CASSRDFSNQPQHF
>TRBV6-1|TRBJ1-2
CASSKDRGHLDYGYTF
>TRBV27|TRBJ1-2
CASSSLARNYGYTF
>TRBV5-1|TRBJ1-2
CASSPWTGSGYGYTF